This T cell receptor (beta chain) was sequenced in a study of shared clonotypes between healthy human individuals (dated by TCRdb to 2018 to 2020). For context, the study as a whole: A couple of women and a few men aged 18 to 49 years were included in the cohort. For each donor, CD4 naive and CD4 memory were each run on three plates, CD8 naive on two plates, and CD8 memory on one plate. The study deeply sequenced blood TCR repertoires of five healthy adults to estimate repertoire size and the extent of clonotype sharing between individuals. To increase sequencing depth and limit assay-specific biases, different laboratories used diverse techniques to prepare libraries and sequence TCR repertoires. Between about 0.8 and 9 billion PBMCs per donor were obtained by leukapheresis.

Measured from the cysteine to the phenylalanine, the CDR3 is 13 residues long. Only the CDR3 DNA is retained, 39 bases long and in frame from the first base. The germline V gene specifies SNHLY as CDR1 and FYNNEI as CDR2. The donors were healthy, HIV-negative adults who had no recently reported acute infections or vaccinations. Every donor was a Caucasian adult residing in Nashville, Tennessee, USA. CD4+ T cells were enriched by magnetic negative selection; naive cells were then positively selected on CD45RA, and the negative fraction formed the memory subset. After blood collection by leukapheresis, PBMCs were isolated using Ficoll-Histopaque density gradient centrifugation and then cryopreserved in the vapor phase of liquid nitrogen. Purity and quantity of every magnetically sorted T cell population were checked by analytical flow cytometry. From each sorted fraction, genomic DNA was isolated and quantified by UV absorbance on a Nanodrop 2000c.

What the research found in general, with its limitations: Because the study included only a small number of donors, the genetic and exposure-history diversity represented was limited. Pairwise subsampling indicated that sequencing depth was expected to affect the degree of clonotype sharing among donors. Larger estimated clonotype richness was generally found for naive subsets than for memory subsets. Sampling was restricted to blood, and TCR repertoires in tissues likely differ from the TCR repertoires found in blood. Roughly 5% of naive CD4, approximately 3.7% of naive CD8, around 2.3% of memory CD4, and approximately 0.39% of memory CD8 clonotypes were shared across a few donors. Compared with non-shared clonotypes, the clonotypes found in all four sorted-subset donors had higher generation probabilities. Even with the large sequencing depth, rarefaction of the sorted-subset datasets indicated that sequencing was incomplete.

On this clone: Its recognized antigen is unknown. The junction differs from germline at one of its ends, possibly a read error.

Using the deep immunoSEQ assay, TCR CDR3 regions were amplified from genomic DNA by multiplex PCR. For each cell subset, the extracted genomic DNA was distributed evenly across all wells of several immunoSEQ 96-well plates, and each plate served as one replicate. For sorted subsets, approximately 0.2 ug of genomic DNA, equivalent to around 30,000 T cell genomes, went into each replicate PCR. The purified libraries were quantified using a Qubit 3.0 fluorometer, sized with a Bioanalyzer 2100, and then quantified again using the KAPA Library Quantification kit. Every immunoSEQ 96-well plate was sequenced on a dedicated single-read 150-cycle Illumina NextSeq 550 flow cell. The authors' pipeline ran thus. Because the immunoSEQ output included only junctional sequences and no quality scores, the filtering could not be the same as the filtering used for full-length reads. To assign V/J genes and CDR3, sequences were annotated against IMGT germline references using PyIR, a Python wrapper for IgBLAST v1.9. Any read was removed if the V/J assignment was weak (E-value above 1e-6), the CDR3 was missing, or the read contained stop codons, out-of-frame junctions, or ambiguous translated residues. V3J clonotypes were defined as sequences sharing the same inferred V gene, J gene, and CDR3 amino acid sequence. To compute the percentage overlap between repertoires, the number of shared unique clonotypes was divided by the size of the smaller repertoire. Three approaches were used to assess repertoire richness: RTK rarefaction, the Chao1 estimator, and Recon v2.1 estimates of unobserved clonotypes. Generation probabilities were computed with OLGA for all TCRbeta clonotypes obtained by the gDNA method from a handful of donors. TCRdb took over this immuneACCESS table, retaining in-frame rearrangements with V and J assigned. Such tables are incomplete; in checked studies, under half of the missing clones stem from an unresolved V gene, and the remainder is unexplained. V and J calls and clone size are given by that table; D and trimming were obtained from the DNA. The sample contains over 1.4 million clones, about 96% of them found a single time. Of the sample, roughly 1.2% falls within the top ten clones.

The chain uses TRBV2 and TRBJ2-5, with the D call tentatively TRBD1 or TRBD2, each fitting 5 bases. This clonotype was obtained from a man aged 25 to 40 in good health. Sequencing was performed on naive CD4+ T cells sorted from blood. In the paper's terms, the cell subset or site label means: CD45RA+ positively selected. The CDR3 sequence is CASTPGPQGTQYF. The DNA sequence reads TGTGCCAGCACCCCGGGACCTCAAGGGACCCAGTACTTC.